The TCR beta chain described here comes from a study of siplizumab effects on memory and regulatory T cells. Findings and limits, study-wide: Naive T cells seemed more diverse than memory cells and seemed major alloresponse contributors. An assignable phenotype, naive or memory, was missing from roughly 76-95% of proliferating CD4+ or CD8+ clones. The study did not confirm that proliferating Tregs from siplizumab cultures were suppressive. With siplizumab, Treg-derived clones averaged roughly 66% of mappable alloreactive CD4+ clones, versus less than 35% in controls.

Assay: immunoSEQ multiplex PCR; the TCRdb copy retains only in-frame clones and omits some. The data hold about 100,000 clones, with more than 90% observed a single time. The CDR3 loop spans 13 amino acids. The germline CDR1 and CDR2 sequences are KGHSH and LQKENI. V was cut by 3 bases and J by 4 bases, with 7 bases left in between. Comments on this clone: Its specificity is not known.

V gene TRBV18 combines with J gene TRBJ1-5; D is undetermined. The TCR comes from a human donor in good health. Sequencing input: CD4+ T cells sorted from blood. The DNA for the CDR3 is TGTGCCAGCTCACCCCACAAGAATCAGCCCCAGCATTTT. Translating gives CASSPHKNQPQHF.